This entry lists 5 T cell receptor beta chains sequenced from one sample in a study of blood T cell repertoires in COVID-19. Only in-frame clones appear in the TCRdb table, and some are missing; sequencing was by immunoSEQ multiplex PCR. The data contain under 140,000 clones, 60% to 80% of them singletons. The sequenced sample consisted of peripheral blood. These receptors were collected from a woman at least 80 years old with active or convalescent COVID-19.

This clone was observed a handful of times. The V gene is TRBV3-1 (or the pseudogene TRBV3-2), the J gene TRBJ2-1; no clear D. V was pared by 1 base and J by 7 bases, with 17 bases between. The CDR3 contains 16 residues. Germline values: CDR1 LGHDT, CDR2 YNNKEL (reference sequence). The CDR3 reads CASSQGASYVSNEQFF. For the CDR3, the DNA is TGTGCCAGCAGCCAAGGAGCGAGCTACGTGAGTAATGAGCAGTTCTTC.

The chain carries TRBV5-1 and TRBJ2-5; maybe TRBD1 (6 bases). The CDR3 runs to 15 residues. The germline V and J ends were trimmed by 5 bases and 0 bases, with 14 bases remaining between them. Germline CDR1 reads SGHRS; CDR2 reads YFSETQ. CDR3 DNA: TGCGCCAGCAGGCCGATACAGGGTTACCAAGAGACCCAGTACTTC. It yields the protein CASRPIQGYQETQYF.

The V call is TRBV12-3 or TRBV12-4, the J call TRBJ1-2; tentatively, D is TRBD1 (5 bases). Trimming removed 6 bases from V and 4 bases from J, with 9 bases in between. The CDR3 has 12 residues. The DNA of the CDR3 is TGTGCCAGCAGCCCAGGGTTCTATGGCTACACCTTC. Translated: CASSPGFYGYTF.

The rearrangement joins TRBV5-1 to TRBJ2-1; D perhaps matches TRBD2 (6 bases). There are 15 residues in the CDR3. Looked up from germline, CDR1 is SGHRS and CDR2 is YFSETQ. Deletions cut 4 bases from V and 10 bases from J, with 21 bases between. The CDR3 DNA follows: TGCGCCAGCAGCCAATACGACTGGCAAGGAGGGGAGCAGTTCTTC. The encoded protein is CASSQYDWQGGEQFF.

The chain recombines TRBV18 with TRBJ2-7; 9 nucleotides match TRBD2. V lost 4 bases and J lost 6; bases outside the gene matches: 7. The CDR3 covers 14 residues. Germline V lookup: CDR1 KGHSH, CDR2 LQKENI. In DNA, the CDR3 is TGTGCCAGCTCACAAGGGACTAGCTCGGGCGAGCAGTACTTC. This gives the protein CASSQGTSSGEQYF.